This is a list of T cell receptor beta chains from one sample in a study of T cell repertoires in cytomegalovirus infection. No cognate antigen is known for these TCRs. TCRdb independently ran MiXCR on the reads; one entry per CDR3 protein. The sample contains about 830,000 distinct CDR3 sequences, 32% of which appear only once. This material consisted of cultured CD8+ T cells from PBMCs, taken from culture after CMV antigen stimulation. The receptors come from a human donor in good health (CMV status not recorded). Some clones in this sample may be carry-over from other donors' samples. Each CDR3 is given with its conserved first and last residue. D genes are given only for firm matches. For some rows the clone size is stated as once, few or many, or as a class when expanded; others skip it.

clone size	V gene	D gene	J gene	CDR3 protein	CDR3 DNA
-	TRBV7-9	-	TRBJ1-2	CASSSSERAGRTNTF	TGTGCCAGCAGCTCCTCCGAGAGGGCAGGGAGAACTAATACCTTC
-	TRBV29-1	-	TRBJ2-5	CSVGGIETQYF	TGCAGCGTTGGGGGGATAGAGACCCAGTACTTC
-	TRBV7-6	-	TRBJ1-2	CASSRTTDLANYGYTF	TGTGCCAGCAGCCGAACGACAGACCTAGCTAACTATGGCTACACCTTC
-	TRBV12-3/TRBV12-4	-	TRBJ1-2	CASSLPGPYYGYTF	TGTGCCAGCAGTTTGCCAGGGCCATACTATGGCTACACCTTC
few	TRBV4-3	-	TRBJ1-2	CASSQEGRTNYGYTF	TGCGCCAGCAGCCAAGAGGGGAGGACTAACTATGGCTACACCTTC
few	TRBV7-9	TRBD1	TRBJ1-3	CASWTQGASGNTIYF	TGTGCCAGCTGGACGCAGGGGGCATCTGGAAACACCATATATTTT
-	TRBV27	-	TRBJ2-3	CASSAGLGGTQYF	TGTGCCAGCAGTGCAGGGCTCGGGGGTACGCAGTATTTT
few	TRBV2	TRBD2	TRBJ2-3	CASSDLAVASTDTQYF	TGTGCCAGCAGTGACCTAGCGGTGGCTAGCACAGATACGCAGTATTTT
-	TRBV7-4	-	TRBJ2-3	CASRERPTDTQYF	TGTGCCAGCAGAGAGCGGCCCACAGATACGCAGTATTTT
-	TRBV7-9	TRBD2	TRBJ2-1	CASSHPLAGENEQFF	TGTGCCAGCAGCCATCCACTAGCGGGGGAGAATGAGCAGTTCTTC
-	TRBV15	-	TRBJ2-3	CATSSDDGDTQYF	TGTGCCACCAGCAGCGACGACGGAGATACGCAGTATTTT
-	TRBV27	TRBD2	TRBJ2-3	CASSPQRGATLADTQYF	TGTGCCAGCAGCCCCCAGCGGGGGGCGACACTGGCAGATACGCAGTATTTT
-	TRBV2	-	TRBJ2-2	CAVVNTGELFF	TGTGCAGTGGTGAACACCGGGGAGCTGTTTTTT
many	TRBV7-8	TRBD2	TRBJ2-3	CASSSPPSGGDTDTQYF	TGTGCCAGCAGCTCCCCTCCTAGCGGGGGGGACACAGATACGCAGTATTTT
-	TRBV11-3	TRBD2	TRBJ2-3	CASSSWTSGGAADTQYF	TGTGCCAGCAGCTCCTGGACTAGCGGGGGGGCAGCAGATACGCAGTATTTT
-	TRBV20-1	-	TRBJ1-2	CSAPAGVYGYTF	TGCAGTGCCCCGGCGGGTGTCTATGGCTACACCTTC
many	TRBV7-6	-	TRBJ1-1	CASSLGRGHTEAFF	TGTGCCAGCAGCTTAGGCAGAGGGCACACTGAAGCTTTCTTT
-	TRBV6-5	-	TRBJ2-3	CASSYGLGDTQYF	TGTGCCAGCAGTTACGGCCTCGGAGATACGCAGTATTTT
-	TRBV15	-	TRBJ2-5	CATSNWVTGQGETQYF	TGTGCCACCAGCAATTGGGTAACAGGGCAAGGAGAGACCCAGTACTTC
-	TRBV14	-	TRBJ1-6	CASSRTEASPLHF	TGTGCCAGCAGCCGGACGGAGGCCTCACCCCTCCACTTT
-	TRBV4-3	TRBD1	TRBJ2-1	CASSQGTGTNEQFF	TGCGCCAGCAGCCAAGGGACAGGGACCAATGAGCAGTTCTTC
medium-sized	TRBV7-9	-	TRBJ2-6	CASSPPGEGANVLTF	TGTGCCAGCAGCCCCCCTGGGGAAGGGGCCAACGTCCTGACTTTC
-	TRBV7-9	-	TRBJ2-3	CASSLVLAGTDTQYF	TGTGCCAGCAGCTTAGTTTTAGCGGGCACAGATACGCAGTATTTT
once	TRBV7-4	TRBD1	TRBJ2-1	CASRPRDRGFGEQFF	TGTGCCAGCAGGCCCCGGGACAGGGGGTTCGGTGAGCAGTTCTTC
-	TRBV15	-	TRBJ2-1	CATSKDHDEQFF	TGTGCCACCAGCAAAGATCACGATGAGCAGTTCTTC
many	TRBV7-2	-	TRBJ2-7	CASSLEPRDEQYF	TGTGCCAGCAGCTTAGAGCCTAGGGACGAGCAGTACTTC
few	TRBV7-3	-	TRBJ2-1	CASSQAGATLNEQFF	TGTGCCAGCAGCCAGGCGGGGGCAACATTAAATGAGCAGTTCTTC
-	TRBV12-5	-	TRBJ1-2	CASGLGDSFYGYTF	TGTGCTAGTGGTTTAGGGGACTCCTTCTATGGCTACACCTTC
-	TRBV6-2/TRBV6-3	-	TRBJ2-6	CASTQDSSSLSGANVLTF	TGTGCCAGCACCCAAGACAGTTCCTCCCTCTCTGGGGCCAACGTCCTGACTTTC
-	TRBV7-4	TRBD2	TRBJ2-1	CALGRGAYNEQFF	TGTGCCCTCGGGCGGGGGGCCTACAATGAGCAGTTCTTC
many	TRBV7-8	-	TRBJ2-5	CASSLAGVETQYF	TGTGCCAGCAGCTTAGCAGGGGTGGAGACCCAGTACTTC
-	TRBV6-5	TRBD2	TRBJ2-2	CASRQGLAGGNNGELFF	TGTGCCAGCAGACAAGGACTAGCGGGGGGTAACAACGGGGAGCTGTTTTTT
few	TRBV20-1	TRBD2	TRBJ2-1	CSAPEGSGGFSGNEQFF	TGCAGTGCTCCCGAGGGTAGCGGGGGATTTTCGGGGAATGAGCAGTTCTTC
-	TRBV2	-	TRBJ2-7	CASQREYEQYF	TGTGCCAGCCAAAGGGAATACGAGCAGTACTTC
-	TRBV27	TRBD2	TRBJ2-3	CASSVGTSGGASTDTQYF	TGTGCCAGCAGTGTAGGGACTAGCGGGGGGGCGAGCACAGATACGCAGTATTTT
many	TRBV7-2	-	TRBJ1-2	CASSEPGNNYGYTF	TGTGCCAGCAGCGAACCAGGCAATAACTATGGCTACACCTTC
-	TRBV27	-	TRBJ2-5	CASSLRRWPKETQYF	TGTGCCAGCAGTTTAAGAAGGTGGCCGAAGGAGACCCAGTACTTC
few	TRBV12-3/TRBV12-4	TRBD2	TRBJ2-3	CASGKGTSGTDTQYF	TGTGCCAGCGGAAAGGGAACTAGCGGCACAGATACGCAGTATTTT
-	TRBV19	-	TRBJ1-2	CASQTRDGYGYTF	TGTGCCAGCCAGACTAGGGACGGTTACGGCTACACCTTC
few	TRBV6-2/TRBV6-3	-	TRBJ2-1	CASTLSGYNEQFF	TGTGCCAGCACCCTTAGCGGTTACAATGAGCAGTTCTTC
few	TRBV25-1	TRBD1	TRBJ2-7	CASSVRDRGREIMYF	TGTGCCAGCAGTGTCCGGGACAGGGGGCGCGAAATAATGTACTTC
-	TRBV20-1	TRBD1	TRBJ1-6	CSAGTGGATSPLHF	TGCAGTGCTGGGACAGGGGGCGCGACTTCACCCCTCCACTTT
many	TRBV7-9	TRBD1	TRBJ2-2	CASSLDGRGTGELFF	TGTGCCAGCAGCTTAGACGGCAGGGGGACCGGGGAGCTGTTTTTT
-	TRBV11-3	TRBD2	TRBJ2-3	CASSLEGLAPTDMQYF	TGTGCCAGCAGCTTAGAGGGACTAGCGCCGACAGATATGCAGTATTTT